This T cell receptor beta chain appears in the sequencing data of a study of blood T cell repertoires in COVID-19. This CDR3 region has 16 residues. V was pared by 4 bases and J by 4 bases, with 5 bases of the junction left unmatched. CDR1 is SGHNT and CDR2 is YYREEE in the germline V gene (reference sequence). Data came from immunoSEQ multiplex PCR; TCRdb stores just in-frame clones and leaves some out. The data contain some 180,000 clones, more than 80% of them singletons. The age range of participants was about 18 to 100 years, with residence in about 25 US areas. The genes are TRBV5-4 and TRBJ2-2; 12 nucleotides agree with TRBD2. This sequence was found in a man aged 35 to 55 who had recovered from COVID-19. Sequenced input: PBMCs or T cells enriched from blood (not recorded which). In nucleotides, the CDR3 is TGTGCCAGCAGCCCGACTAGCGGGAGTAGCACCGGGGAGCTGTTTTTT. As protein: CASSPTSGSSTGELFF.